The 27 T cell receptor beta chains below come from one sample, sequenced in a study of neurological immune-mediated disorders. One entry per CDR3 protein, called by TCRdb with MiXCR from the 5' RACE reads. In the table there are over 45,000 distinct CDR3 sequences, around 3.3% of which are singletons. The material sequenced was PBMCs. These receptors were taken from a woman in her 50s with multiple sclerosis.

This clonotype appeared many times. This chain joins TRBV20-1 and TRBJ1-5; 11 positions match TRBD1. J was trimmed by 0 bases and V by 5 bases; bases with no gene match: 9. The germline gives CDR1 DFQATT, CDR2 SNEGSKA (reference sequence). The CDR3 totals 17 residues. The DNA of the CDR3 is TGCAGTGCTCCTAGGACAGGGGGCGCCGGTAGCAATCAGCCCCAGCATTTT. It is translated as CSAPRTGGAGSNQPQHF.

This clonotype occurred many times. The J gene is TRBJ2-3, the V gene TRBV5-1; D unresolved. Germline CDR1 reads SGHRS; CDR2 reads YFSETQ. The CDR3 is 14 residues long. V was pared by 0 bases and J by 2 bases, with 7 bases between. The CDR3 DNA reads TGCGCCAGCAGCTTGGCCAAGTACACAGATACGCAGTATTTT. Translated, it gives CASSLAKYTDTQYF.

This clonotype was seen at least ten times. This sequence joins TRBV20-1 and TRBJ1-6, with D unclear. This CDR3 has 15 residues. Germline V lookup: CDR1 DFQATT, CDR2 SNEGSKA (reference sequence). Trimming took 3 bases from V and 6 from J, leaving 15 bases between them. CDR3 nucleotides: TGCAGTGCTAGCAAGGGCGGGTTGGGTAATTCACCCCTCCACTTT. Translation gives CSASKGGLGNSPLHF.

V usage is TRBV12-3 or TRBV12-4 and J usage is TRBJ1-2; 7 positions agree with TRBD1. The ends lost 4 bases at V and 4 bases at J; junction bases unmatched: 18. The CDR3 spans 18 residues. CDR3 residues: CASSSLKEVDRAGYGYTF. CDR3 sequence (DNA): TGTGCCAGCAGTTCCCTTAAAGAAGTCGACAGGGCCGGCTATGGCTACACCTTC.

This clonotype was recorded at least ten times. The rearrangement links TRBV12-3 or TRBV12-4 to TRBJ2-1, with unresolved D. V lost 4 bases and J lost 5, with 12 bases in between. The CDR3 runs 14 residues. CDR3: CASSSFSGNNEQFF. The CDR3 DNA reads TGTGCCAGCAGTTCTTTTAGTGGGAACAATGAGCAGTTCTTC.

Ten or more counts support this clonotype. J is TRBJ2-5 and V is TRBV7-2, with 7 nucleotides matching TRBD2. The CDR3 is made up of 13 amino acids. Per germline, CDR1 SGHTA and CDR2 FQGNSA. Unmatched junction bases numbered 4, after V lost 5 bases and J lost 4 bases. In DNA form, the CDR3 reads TGTGCCAGCAGCCCGGGCGGGGGAGAGACCCAGTACTTC. Translated: CASSPGGGETQYF. Full variable domain (missing parts from reference TRBV7-2 and TRBJ2-5): GAGVSQSPSNKVTEKGKDVELRCDPISGHTALYWYRQSLGQGLEFLIYFQGNSAPDKSGLPSDRFSAERTGGSVSTLTIQRTQQEDSAVYLCASSPGGGETQYFGPGTRLLVL.

This clonotype is classed as medium-sized. The V and J genes are TRBV10-3 and TRBJ1-2; 8 positions match TRBD1. This CDR3 contains 14 residues. Germline lookup yields CDR1 ENHRY and CDR2 SYGVKD. The V segment lost 4 bases and the J segment 6 bases; nucleotides outside the gene matches: 7. This CDR3 reads CAISVGRGPDGYTF. CDR3 sequence (DNA): TGTGCCATCAGTGTTGGCAGGGGGCCGGATGGCTACACCTTC.

This clonotype was detected many times. The CDR3 here is CASSVGDQRDTEAFF. As DNA, the CDR3 is TGCGCCAGCAGCGTGGGAGATCAGAGGGACACTGAAGCTTTCTTT. This rearrangement joins TRBV5-1 to TRBJ1-1, with no clear D. CDR3 length: 15 residues. Looked up from germline, CDR1 is SGHRS and CDR2 is YFSETQ. Trimming cost V 4 bases and J 3 bases, with 16 bases left between them.

The sample holds many counts of this clonotype. The chain uses TRBV18 and TRBJ2-7; 7 bases agree with TRBD1. CDR3 length: 13 amino acids. The germline V gene encodes CDR1 KGHSH and CDR2 LQKENI. The CDR3 loop reads CASSPTTGPIHLV. The CDR3 DNA sequence: TGTGCCAGCTCACCAACGACAGGGCCAATTCATCTCGTC.

This clonotype was recorded at least ten times. The gene calls are TRBV7-8 and TRBJ2-1; D call uncertain. V was trimmed by 6 bases and J by 0 bases, leaving 12 bases between them. The CDR3 is 15 amino acids. Germline values: CDR1 SGHVS, CDR2 FQNEAQ. The CDR3 sequence is CASSYIPDSYNEQFF. The CDR3 bases are TGTGCCAGCAGTTATATCCCAGACTCCTACAATGAGCAGTTCTTC.

This clonotype was seen repeatedly, ten times or more. The chain recombines TRBV5-1 with TRBJ2-7, with D perhaps TRBD2 (6 bases). Trimming pared 0 bases from V and 5 bases from J, leaving 12 bases between. In germline, CDR1 is SGHRS, CDR2 YFSETQ. The CDR3 covers 14 residues. CDR3 protein: CASSLVGLAHEQYF. CDR3 DNA: TGCGCCAGCAGCTTGGTAGGCCTAGCGCACGAGCAGTACTTC.

The sample holds many counts of this clonotype. CDR3 protein: CASSPTGGISNQPQHF. CDR3 DNA: TGTGCCAGCAGTCCCACAGGGGGCATAAGCAATCAGCCCCAGCATTTT. The V call is TRBV12-3 or TRBV12-4, the J call TRBJ1-5; 9 bases map to TRBD1. The junction had 6 bases not matched to a gene; V was cut back by 5 bases and J by 1 base. The CDR3 has 16 residues.

This clonotype was counted at least ten times. V and J are TRBV10-3 and TRBJ2-6; D gene uncertain. Germline V CDR1 and CDR2: ENHRY, SYGVKD. The CDR3 has 13 residues. Between the trimmed V and J ends, which lost 10 bases and 2 bases, there was a span of 9 bases. The CDR3 DNA follows: TGTGCCACCTTAGGCCCTGGGGCCAACGTCCTGACTTTC. This codes for CATLGPGANVLTF.

This clonotype was recorded many times. The V and J genes are TRBV20-1 and TRBJ1-4, with 11 bases identical to TRBD1. The CDR3 length is 12 residues. The germline gives CDR1 DFQATT, CDR2 SNEGSKA (reference sequence). V gave up 5 bases and J gave up 8 bases; unmatched junction bases: 1. CDR3 nucleotide sequence: TGCAGTGCTCGGGACAGGGGGGAAAAACTGTTTTTT. The encoded protein is CSARDRGEKLFF.

This clonotype was seen repeatedly, ten times or more. The rearrangement uses TRBV5-1 and TRBJ2-3; D is uncertain. Trimming cost V 0 bases and J 5 bases, with 10 bases left between them. The CDR3 has 14 amino acids. The germline V gene encodes CDR1 SGHRS and CDR2 YFSETQ. CDR3 bases: TGCGCCAGCAGCTTGGGACACCTCAAAGATACGCAGTATTTT. This translates into CASSLGHLKDTQYF.

This clonotype was observed at least ten times. The V call is TRBV15, the J call TRBJ1-1; D is unclear. Germline CDR1 reads LNHNV; CDR2 reads YYDKDF (reference sequence). V was trimmed by 0 bases and J by 2 bases, leaving 10 bases between them. The CDR3 totals 15 residues. CDR3 DNA sequence: TGTGCCACCAGCAGAGATTATAATGGCAACACTGAAGCTTTCTTT. The encoded protein is CATSRDYNGNTEAFF.

This clonotype occurred many times. The chain couples TRBV14 to TRBJ2-3; tentative D call: TRBD2 (6 bases). CDR1 and CDR2 from the germline V gene are SGHDN and FVKESK. Trimming pared 2 bases from V and 5 bases from J, leaving 8 bases between. CDR3 size: 13 residues. CDR3 residues: CASSQRGGDTQYF. The CDR3 nucleotides read TGTGCCAGCAGCCAAAGGGGAGGAGATACGCAGTATTTT. Variable domain in full (rest from reference TRBV14 and TRBJ2-3): EAGVTQFPSHSVIEKGQTVTLRCDPISGHDNLYWYRRVMGKEIKFLLHFVKESKQDESGMPNNRFLAERTGGTYSTLKVQPAELEDSGVYFCASSQRGGDTQYFGPGTRLTVL.

This clonotype showed up many times. The J gene is TRBJ2-1, the V gene TRBV27, with 16 bases fitting TRBD2. This CDR3 spans 14 amino acids. V shed 6 bases and J 11 bases; nucleotides not matched to a gene: 4. Per the germline V gene, CDR1 is MNHEY and CDR2 is SMNVEV (reference sequence). The CDR3 DNA reads as TGTGCCAGCAGGGGACTAGCGGGAGGGACGAAGCAGTTCTTC. Its protein is CASRGLAGGTKQFF.

The sample holds many counts of this clonotype. The chain joins TRBV27 to TRBJ2-1; TRBD2 matches 15 bases. This CDR3 contains 18 residues. V trimming: 5 bases; J trimming: 8 bases; junction bases outside the gene matches: 13. In germline, CDR1 is MNHEY, CDR2 SMNVEV (reference sequence). CDR3 region: CASSTPGLAGGPGDEQFF. CDR3 sequence (DNA): TGTGCCAGCAGTACCCCAGGACTAGCGGGGGGGCCTGGGGATGAGCAGTTCTTC.

This clonotype has at least ten counts. The chain joins TRBV25-1 to TRBJ1-1; TRBD1 is a possible D gene (6 bases). Deletions cut 7 bases from V and 0 bases from J, with 12 bases between. CDR3 length: 14 residues. In germline, CDR1 is MGHDK, CDR2 SYGVNS. CDR3 DNA: TGTGCCAGCAAACCGGGACACTTGAACACTGAAGCTTTCTTT. This encodes CASKPGHLNTEAFF.

This clonotype was observed many times. J is TRBJ2-7 and V is TRBV5-1; D is unresolved. V shed 4 bases and J shed 0 bases, with 5 bases lying between them. Germline V gene sequence: CDR1 SGHRS, CDR2 YFSETQ. This CDR3 has 12 residues. CDR3 DNA sequence: TGCGCCAGCAGCGCAACCTCCTACGAGCAGTACTTC. This translates into CASSATSYEQYF.

This clonotype has at least ten counts. The genes are TRBV12-5 and TRBJ2-2; D call uncertain. V dropped 1 base and J dropped 6 bases, with 12 bases sitting between them. The V gene's germline CDR1 is LGHNT and CDR2 FRNRAP. This CDR3 is 15 amino acids long. The CDR3 loop is CASGLAIVSAGELFF. The CDR3 DNA reads TGTGCTAGTGGTTTGGCTATTGTTTCCGCCGGGGAGCTGTTTTTT.

The chain links TRBV20-1 to TRBJ2-3; 10 positions match TRBD2. The CDR3 is made up of 15 amino acids. Germline CDR1 and CDR2: DFQATT and SNEGSKA (reference sequence). V dropped 3 bases and J dropped 5; count of bases not matched to a gene: 8. The CDR3 nucleotides read TGCAGTGCTAGTGCAGCGGGAGGGGAAGGAGATACGCAGTATTTT. Protein product: CSASAAGGEGDTQYF.

V usage is TRBV4-1 and J usage is TRBJ1-3, with D uncertain. V was pared by 1 base and J by 0 bases, with 7 bases between. Germline CDR1 reads MGHRA; CDR2 reads YSYEKL. The CDR3 covers 15 residues. Written as DNA, the CDR3 is TGCGCCAGCAGCCAAGTCGGGAGCTCTGGAAACACCATATATTTT. This gives the protein CASSQVGSSGNTIYF.

This clonotype has at least ten counts. The chain joins TRBV20-1 to TRBJ2-5, with 7 nucleotides matching TRBD1. Looked up from germline, CDR1 is DFQATT and CDR2 is SNEGSKA (reference sequence). The CDR3 totals 12 residues. After removal of 7 bases from V and 1 base from J, the junction contained 3 bases not matched to a gene. In DNA, the CDR3 is TGCAGTGTTAGGGACAGCCAAGAGACCCAGTACTTC. Translated, it gives CSVRDSQETQYF.

This clonotype came up many times. The chain combines TRBV7-2 with TRBJ1-5; possible D gene TRBD1, 6 bases. Germline loops: CDR1 SGHTA, CDR2 FQGNSA. This CDR3 has 14 amino acids. The germline V and J ends were trimmed by 1 base and 11 bases, with 15 bases remaining between them. The CDR3 reads CASSLGGAHRAQHF. The CDR3 bases are TGTGCCAGCAGCTTAGGGGGGGCCCATAGGGCCCAGCATTTT.

This clonotype was detected many times. The rearrangement joins TRBV4-1 to TRBJ1-2; D is uncertain. Germline-derived CDR1 and CDR2 are MGHRA and YSYEKL. The CDR3 runs 15 residues. V was clipped by 1 base and J by 4 bases, with 13 bases between them. This chain's CDR3 is CASSQGQAVPYGYTF. CDR3 nucleotide sequence: TGCGCCAGCAGCCAAGGGCAGGCAGTTCCCTATGGCTACACCTTC.